This T cell receptor (beta chain) was captured in a study of cytomegalovirus exposure and HLA in healthy donors. The study ran its PCR with 60 Vbeta and 13 Jbeta primers. Using immunoSEQ multiplex PCR, the repertoire was profiled, and TCRdb retains in-frame clones only, with some absent. The data hold roughly 180,000 clones, with 82% observed a single time. Study-wide results and limits: In a later analysis, compared with equally common non-associated chains, HLA-associated beta chains were more expanded.

This CDR3 has 17 residues. Germline lookup yields CDR1 SEHNR and CDR2 FQNEAQ (reference sequence). About this clone itself: Antigen specificity is unknown. The junction differs from germline at one of its ends, possibly a read error.

When sampled, the donors appeared nominally healthy, though they likely had unrecorded immune exposures. Sequencing input: PBMCs. This receptor was obtained from a male donor in good health and CMV-seronegative. The chain couples TRBV7-9 to TRBJ2-7; maybe TRBD1 (5 bases). In DNA form, the CDR3 reads TGTTCCAGCAGCTTAACCAGGGATCACTATCCCTCCTACGAGCAGTACTTC. Amino acid sequence: CSSSLTRDHYPSYEQYF. The full variable domain, with the rest looked up from reference TRBV7-9 and TRBJ2-7, is DTGVSQNPRHKITKRGQNVTFRCDPISEHNRLYWYRQTLGQGPEFLTYFQNEAQLEKSRLLSDRFSAERPKGSFSTLEIQRTEQGDSAMYLCSSSLTRDHYPSYEQYFGPGTRLTVT.